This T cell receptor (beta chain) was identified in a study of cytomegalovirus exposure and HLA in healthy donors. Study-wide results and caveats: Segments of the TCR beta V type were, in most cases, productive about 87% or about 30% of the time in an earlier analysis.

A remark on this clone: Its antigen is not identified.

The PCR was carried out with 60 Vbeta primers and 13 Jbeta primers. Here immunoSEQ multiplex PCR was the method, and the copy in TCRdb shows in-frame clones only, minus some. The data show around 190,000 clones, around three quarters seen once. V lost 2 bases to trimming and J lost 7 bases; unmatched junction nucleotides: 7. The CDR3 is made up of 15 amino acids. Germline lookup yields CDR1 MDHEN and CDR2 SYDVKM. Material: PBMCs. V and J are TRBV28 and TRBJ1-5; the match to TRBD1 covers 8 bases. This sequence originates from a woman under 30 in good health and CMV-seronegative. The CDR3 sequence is CASSLRTGRGQPQHF. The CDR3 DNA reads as TGTGCCAGCAGTTTACGGACAGGGCGAGGGCAGCCCCAGCATTTT.